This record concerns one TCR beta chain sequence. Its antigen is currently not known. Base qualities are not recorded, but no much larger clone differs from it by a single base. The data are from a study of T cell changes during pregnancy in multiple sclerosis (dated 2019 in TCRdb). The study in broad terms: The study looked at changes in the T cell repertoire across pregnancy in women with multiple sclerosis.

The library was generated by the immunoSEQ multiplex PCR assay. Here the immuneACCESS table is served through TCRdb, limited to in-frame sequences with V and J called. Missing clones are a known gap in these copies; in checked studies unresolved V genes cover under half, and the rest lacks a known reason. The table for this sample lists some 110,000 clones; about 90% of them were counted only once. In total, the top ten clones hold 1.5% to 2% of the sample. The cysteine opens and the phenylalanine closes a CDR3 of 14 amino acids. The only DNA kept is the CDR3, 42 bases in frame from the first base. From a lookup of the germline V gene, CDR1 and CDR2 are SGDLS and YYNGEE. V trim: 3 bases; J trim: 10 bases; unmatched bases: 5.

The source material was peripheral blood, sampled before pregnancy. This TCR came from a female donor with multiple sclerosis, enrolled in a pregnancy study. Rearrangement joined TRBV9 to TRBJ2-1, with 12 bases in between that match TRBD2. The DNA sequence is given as TGTGCCAGCAGCGCACTAGGACTAGCGGGGGAGCAGTTCTTC. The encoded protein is CASSALGLAGEQFF.